A selection of T cell receptor beta chains follows, all from one sample in a study of breast tumors, draining lymph nodes, adjacent tissues. Via MiXCR, TCRdb re-called the multiplex PCR reads, giving one row per CDR3 protein. This table has about 24,000 distinct CDR3 sequences, almost 70% appearing once. Material for sequencing was tumor-adjacent breast tissue. The receptors derive from a female donor with breast cancer. Some clones in this sample may be carry-over from other donors' samples. CDR3s include the opening cysteine and the closing phenylalanine or tryptophan. A D gene is named only where the DNA matches it firmly. Size values are once, few and many counts, or a class for expanded clones, and some rows have none.

J gene | V gene | clone size | D gene | CDR3 length | CDR3 DNA | CDR3 protein
TRBJ2-1 | TRBV10-3 | NA | TRBD2 | 14 | TGTGCCATCAGGGAAGCGGGAGAATACAATGAGCAGTTCTTC | CAIREAGEYNEQFF
TRBJ1-4 | TRBV12-5 | NA | TRBD1 | 15 | TGTGCTAGTGGTTCGGATGAAGGGGGCCATGAAAAACTGTTTTTT | CASGSDEGGHEKLFF
TRBJ2-7 | TRBV6-6 | once | NA | 14 | TGTGCCAGCAGCCAAGCGGGACAGATCTACGAGCAGTACTTC | CASSQAGQIYEQYF
TRBJ2-1 | TRBV5-4 | NA | NA | 15 | TGTGCCAGCAGCTTGTCCCTGGGTAACATGAATGAGCAGTTCTTC | CASSLSLGNMNEQFF
TRBJ2-7 | TRBV10-3 | NA | TRBD1 | 13 | TGTGCCATCAGTGAGGGCCAGACAGGGGAGCAGTACTTC | CAISEGQTGEQYF
TRBJ1-4 | TRBV6-1 | NA | NA | 14 | TGTGCCAGCACCGAGAGGGACACTCATGAAAAACTGTTTTTT | CASTERDTHEKLFF
TRBJ2-1 | TRBV5-1 | many | TRBD2 | 15 | TGCGCCAGCAGCTTGGGAGCGGGGCCCTACAATGAGCAGTTCTTC | CASSLGAGPYNEQFF
TRBJ2-3 | TRBV12-3/TRBV12-4 | NA | TRBD2 | 16 | TGTGCCAGCAGCCAGACTAGCGGCCCTCTCACAGATACGCAGTATTTT | CASSQTSGPLTDTQYF
TRBJ2-1 | TRBV29-1 | once | NA | 13 | TGCAGCGGGGGGCCGTCGCCCTACAATGAGCAGTTCTTC | CSGGPSPYNEQFF
TRBJ2-7 | TRBV20-1 | NA | TRBD2 | 13 | TGCAGTGCTATGACAGCGGGAGCGGGAGAGCAGTACTTC | CSAMTAGAGEQYF
TRBJ2-1 | TRBV25-1 | NA | NA | 16 | TGTGCCAGCAGTGAACTCTCCGGGCAGAACCCTGGGGAGCAGTTCTTC | CASSELSGQNPGEQFF
TRBJ2-7 | TRBV4-1 | NA | TRBD1 | 17 | TGCGCCAGCAGCCAAGCGGAGGGACAGGGGGTGGGCTACGAGCAGTACTTC | CASSQAEGQGVGYEQYF
TRBJ1-2 | TRBV5-1 | NA | TRBD1 | 13 | TGCGCCAGCAGCTTCGGACAGGGCAGTGGCTACACCTTC | CASSFGQGSGYTF
TRBJ2-1 | TRBV7-3 | once | TRBD2 | 15 | TGTGCCAGCAGCTTAATGTCGGGAGGGCCTGGGGAGCAGTTCTTC | CASSLMSGGPGEQFF
TRBJ2-3 | TRBV7-2 | NA | NA | 17 | TGTGCCAGCAGTTGGGGGCGGGGTGGGAGACTCTCAGATACGCAGTATTTT | CASSWGRGGRLSDTQYF
TRBJ2-5 | TRBV20-1 | NA | NA | 12 | TGCAGTGCTAGGCCCCCTTCTTTGTCCCAGTACTTC | CSARPPSLSQYF
TRBJ2-2 | TRBV5-1 | NA | TRBD1 | 14 | TGCGCCAGCAGCTTGGTACAGGGGAGCGGGGAGCTGTTTTTT | CASSLVQGSGELFF
TRBJ2-3 | TRBV20-1 | NA | NA | 12 | TGCAGTCCGGGACACGACACAGATACGCAGTATTTT | CSPGHDTDTQYF
TRBJ2-5 | TRBV20-1 | NA | TRBD2 | 13 | TGCAGTGCTCCCAGTCCGGGAGGGGAGACCCTGTACTTC | CSAPSPGGETLYF
TRBJ2-3 | TRBV20-1 | medium-sized | NA | 11 | TGCAGTGCTAGACTATCAGATACGCAGTATTTT | CSARLSDTQYF
TRBJ2-7 | TRBV9 | NA | NA | 14 | TGTGCCAGCAGCGTAAGTTCTAGCAGCTACGAGCAGTACTTC | CASSVSSSSYEQYF
TRBJ2-7 | TRBV7-3 | once | NA | 14 | TGTGCCAGCAGCCCCGGCCCGAGCTCCTACGAGCAGTACTTC | CASSPGPSSYEQYF
TRBJ1-6 | TRBV28 | many | NA | 14 | TGTGCCAGCAGTTTGCACAGCACAAATTCACCCCTCCACTTT | CASSLHSTNSPLHF
TRBJ1-2 | TRBV5-6 | NA | TRBD1 | 15 | TGTGCCAGCAGCTCCACTGGACAGGGAGATCATGGCTACACCTTC | CASSSTGQGDHGYTF
TRBJ2-2 | TRBV9 | once | NA | 17 | TGTGCCAGCAGCGTAGGTGGCGGAGGTTTCCGAGCTGGGGAGCTGTTTTTT | CASSVGGGGFRAGELFF
TRBJ1-3 | TRBV6-5 | NA | NA | 14 | TGTGCCAGCACCCGGCTGTCGGGTGGAAACACCATATATTTT | CASTRLSGGNTIYF
TRBJ1-3 | TRBV2 | NA | NA | 14 | TGTGCCAGCAGTGAACTCACGGCTGGAAACACCATATATTTT | CASSELTAGNTIYF
TRBJ2-5 | TRBV20-1 | NA | TRBD2 | 16 | TGCAGTGCCCCTTCCCCTAGCGGGAGGACGGGGGAGACCCAGTACTTC | CSAPSPSGRTGETQYF
TRBJ2-1 | TRBV5-1 | medium-sized | NA | 16 | TGCGCCAGCAGCTTGGTGGGGGGGGCGAACTACAATGAGCAGTTCTTC | CASSLVGGANYNEQFF
TRBJ2-3 | TRBV7-9 | NA | NA | 16 | TGTGCCAGCAGCTTAGTAGGGGGGGCTGGAACAGATACGCAGTATTTT | CASSLVGGAGTDTQYF
TRBJ2-3 | TRBV19 | NA | TRBD2 | 15 | TGTGCCAGTAGTATAGGACTAGCGGGTCCAGATACGCAGTATTTT | CASSIGLAGPDTQYF
TRBJ2-1 | TRBV30 | NA | TRBD1 | 14 | TGTGCCTGGCAACAGGGGGCGGCCAATGGTGAGCAGTTCTTC | CAWQQGAANGEQFF
TRBJ2-1 | TRBV12-3/TRBV12-4 | NA | NA | 13 | TGTGCCAGCAGTTTAAAGACAATCGCGAGGCAGTTCTTC | CASSLKTIARQFF
TRBJ1-2 | TRBV7-2 | NA | NA | 14 | TGTGCCAGCAGCTCTCCGACAGGTCACCTTGGCTACACCTTC | CASSSPTGHLGYTF
TRBJ2-3 | TRBV20-1 | NA | TRBD2 | 14 | TGCAGTGCTAGCGTGGAAGCGGGAGGAGCCACGCAGTATTTT | CSASVEAGGATQYF
TRBJ2-7 | TRBV4-1 | NA | NA | 14 | TGCGCCAGCAGCCTCGACACGGGATCCTACGAGCAGTACTTC | CASSLDTGSYEQYF